The text below deals with one T cell receptor (beta chain). Its antigen remains unidentified. The CDR3 runs to 13 residues. Germline V CDR1 and CDR2: SGHTA, FQGNSA. With 3 bases removed from V and 2 bases from J, the gap between germline ends came to 7 bases. The sample originates from a study of glioma-infiltrating T cells after dendritic cell vaccination. The method was immunoSEQ multiplex PCR; TCRdb's version includes in-frame clones alone and lacks a portion of them. The sample yields over 55,000 clones, about 86% seen once. Study observations and caveats: Survival was not directly related to TCR clonality in these patients.

This sequence originates from a human donor with glioblastoma. The sequencing here drew on blood, taken before dendritic cell vaccination. V is TRBV7-2 and J is TRBJ1-2; the D gene is possibly TRBD1 (5 bases). CDR3 nucleotides: TGTGCCAGCAGCTTCCAGGGAAACTATGGCTACACCTTC. This gives the protein CASSFQGNYGYTF. Looking up the rest from reference TRBV7-2 and TRBJ1-2 gives the full variable domain: GAGVSQSPSNKVTEKGKDVELRCDPISGHTALYWYRQSLGQGLEFLIYFQGNSAPDKSGLPSDRFSAERTGGSVSTLTIQRTQQEDSAVYLCASSFQGNYGYTFGSGTRLTVV.